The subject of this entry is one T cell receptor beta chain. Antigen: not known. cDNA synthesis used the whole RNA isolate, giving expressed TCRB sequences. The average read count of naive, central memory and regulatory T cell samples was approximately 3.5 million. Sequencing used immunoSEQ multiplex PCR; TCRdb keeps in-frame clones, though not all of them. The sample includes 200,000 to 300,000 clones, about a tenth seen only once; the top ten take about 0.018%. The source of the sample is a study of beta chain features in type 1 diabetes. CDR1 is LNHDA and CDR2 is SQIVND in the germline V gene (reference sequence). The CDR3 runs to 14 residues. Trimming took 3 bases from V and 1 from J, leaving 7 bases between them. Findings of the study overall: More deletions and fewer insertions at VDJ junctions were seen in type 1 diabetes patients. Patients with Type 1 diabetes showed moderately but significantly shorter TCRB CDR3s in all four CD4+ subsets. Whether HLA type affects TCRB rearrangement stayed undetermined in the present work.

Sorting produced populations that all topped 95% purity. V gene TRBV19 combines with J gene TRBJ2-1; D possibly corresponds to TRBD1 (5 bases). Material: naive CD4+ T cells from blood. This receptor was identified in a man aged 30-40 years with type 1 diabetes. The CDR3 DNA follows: TGTGCCAGTAGTATGGGGCAGTCCTACAATGAGCAGTTCTTC. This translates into CASSMGQSYNEQFF.